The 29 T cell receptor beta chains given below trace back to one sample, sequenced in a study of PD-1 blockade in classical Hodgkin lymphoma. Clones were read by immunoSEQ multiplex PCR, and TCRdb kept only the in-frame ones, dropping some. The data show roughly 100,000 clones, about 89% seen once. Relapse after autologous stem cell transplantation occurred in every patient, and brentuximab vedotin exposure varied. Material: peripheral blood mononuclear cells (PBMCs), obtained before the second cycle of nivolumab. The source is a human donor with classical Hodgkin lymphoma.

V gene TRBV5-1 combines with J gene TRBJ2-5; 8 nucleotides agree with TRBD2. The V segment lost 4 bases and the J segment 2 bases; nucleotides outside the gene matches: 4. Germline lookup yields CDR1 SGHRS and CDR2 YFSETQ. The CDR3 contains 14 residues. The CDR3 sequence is CASSASGRQETQYF. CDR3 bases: TGCGCCAGCAGCGCAAGCGGGAGACAAGAGACCCAGTACTTC.

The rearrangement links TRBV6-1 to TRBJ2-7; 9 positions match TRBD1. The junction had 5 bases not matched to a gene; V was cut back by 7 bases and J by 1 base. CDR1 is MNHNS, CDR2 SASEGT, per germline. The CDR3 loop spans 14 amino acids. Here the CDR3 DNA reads TGTGCCAGCACAACGGGGACAGGGTCCTACGAGCAGTACTTC. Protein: CASTTGTGSYEQYF.

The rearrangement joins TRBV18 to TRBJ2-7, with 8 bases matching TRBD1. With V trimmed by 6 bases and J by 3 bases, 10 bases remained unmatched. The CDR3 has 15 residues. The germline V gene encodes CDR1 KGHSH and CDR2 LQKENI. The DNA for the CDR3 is TGTGCCAGCTCCCTTGGGACAGGCAACGTCTACGAGCAGTACTTC. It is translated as CASSLGTGNVYEQYF.

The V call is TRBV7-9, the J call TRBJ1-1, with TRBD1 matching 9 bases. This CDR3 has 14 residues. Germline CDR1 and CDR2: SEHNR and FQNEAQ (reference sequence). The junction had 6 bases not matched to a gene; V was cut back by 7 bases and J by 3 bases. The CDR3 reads CASILGQGYTEAFF. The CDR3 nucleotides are TGTGCCAGCATCCTGGGACAGGGTTACACTGAAGCTTTCTTT.

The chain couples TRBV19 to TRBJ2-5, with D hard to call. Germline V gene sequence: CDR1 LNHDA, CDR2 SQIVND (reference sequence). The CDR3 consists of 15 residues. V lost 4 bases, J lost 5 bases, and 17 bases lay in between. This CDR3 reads CASSSQHYSGETQYF. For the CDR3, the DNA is TGTGCCAGTAGTAGCCAGCATTATAGTGGGGAGACCCAGTACTTC.

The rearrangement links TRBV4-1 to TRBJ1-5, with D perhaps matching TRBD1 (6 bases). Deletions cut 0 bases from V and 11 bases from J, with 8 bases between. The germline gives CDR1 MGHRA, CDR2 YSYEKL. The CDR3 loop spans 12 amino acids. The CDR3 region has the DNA TGCGCCAGCAGCCAAGAAGGGACAACCCAGCATTTT. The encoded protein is CASSQEGTTQHF.

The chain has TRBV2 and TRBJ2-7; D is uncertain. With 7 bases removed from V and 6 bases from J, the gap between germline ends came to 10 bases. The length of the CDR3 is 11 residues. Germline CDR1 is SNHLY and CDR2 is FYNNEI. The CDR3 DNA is TGTGCCAGCACTGAGAATTCCGAGCAGTACTTC. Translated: CASTENSEQYF.

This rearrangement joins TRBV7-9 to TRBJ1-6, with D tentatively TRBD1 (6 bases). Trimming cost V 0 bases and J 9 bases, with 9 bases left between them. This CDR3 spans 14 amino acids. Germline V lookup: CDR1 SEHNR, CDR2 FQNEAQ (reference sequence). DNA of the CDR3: TGTGCCAGCAGCTTAGCAGGGGGAACTTCACCCCTCCACTTT. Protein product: CASSLAGGTSPLHF.

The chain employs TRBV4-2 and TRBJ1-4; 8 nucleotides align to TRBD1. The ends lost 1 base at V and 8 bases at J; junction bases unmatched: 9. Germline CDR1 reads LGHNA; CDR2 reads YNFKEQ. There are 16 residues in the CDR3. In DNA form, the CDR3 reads TGTGCCAGCAGCCAAGTATCCAGGGGGCTCGGGGAAAAACTGTTTTTT. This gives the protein CASSQVSRGLGEKLFF.

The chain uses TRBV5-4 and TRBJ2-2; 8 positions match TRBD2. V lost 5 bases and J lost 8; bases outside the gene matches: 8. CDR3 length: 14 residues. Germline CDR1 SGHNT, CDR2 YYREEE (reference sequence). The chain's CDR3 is CASRMRGDGGELFF. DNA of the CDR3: TGTGCCAGCAGGATGCGGGGGGATGGAGGGGAGCTGTTTTTT.

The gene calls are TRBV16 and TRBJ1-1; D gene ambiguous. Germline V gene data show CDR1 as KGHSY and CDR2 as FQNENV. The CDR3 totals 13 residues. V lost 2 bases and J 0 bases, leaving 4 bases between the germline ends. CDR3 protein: CASSQEMNTEAFF. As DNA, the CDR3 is TGTGCCAGCAGCCAAGAGATGAACACTGAAGCTTTCTTT.

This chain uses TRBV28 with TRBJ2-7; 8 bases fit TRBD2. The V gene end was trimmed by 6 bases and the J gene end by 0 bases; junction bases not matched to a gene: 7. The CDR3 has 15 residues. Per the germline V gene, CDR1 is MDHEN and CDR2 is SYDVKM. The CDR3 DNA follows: TGTGCCAGCAGGCTTAGCGGGACTAGCTCCTACGAGCAGTACTTC. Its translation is CASRLSGTSSYEQYF.

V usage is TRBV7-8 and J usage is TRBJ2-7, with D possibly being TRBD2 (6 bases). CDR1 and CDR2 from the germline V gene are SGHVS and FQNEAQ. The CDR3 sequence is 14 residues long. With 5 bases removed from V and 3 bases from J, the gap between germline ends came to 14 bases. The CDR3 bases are TGTGCCAGCAGCCTCCGGGAGAACTACTACGAGCAGTACTTC. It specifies CASSLRENYYEQYF.

CDR3 bases: TGTGCCAGCAGTCCCGACAGGACCCCCAATGGCTACACCTTC. It encodes CASSPDRTPNGYTF. The V and J genes are TRBV6-5 and TRBJ1-2, with D perhaps matching TRBD1 (6 bases). Trimming left V 5 bases short and J 6 bases short, with 16 bases between. This CDR3 is built from 14 residues. Germline V gives CDR1 MNHEY, CDR2 SVGAGI.

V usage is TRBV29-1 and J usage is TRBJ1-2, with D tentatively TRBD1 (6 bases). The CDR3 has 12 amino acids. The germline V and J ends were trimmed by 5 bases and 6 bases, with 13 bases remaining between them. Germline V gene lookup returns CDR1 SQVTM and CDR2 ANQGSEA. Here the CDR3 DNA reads TGCAGCGTTTACGGACAGCTAGATGGCTACACCTTC. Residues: CSVYGQLDGYTF.

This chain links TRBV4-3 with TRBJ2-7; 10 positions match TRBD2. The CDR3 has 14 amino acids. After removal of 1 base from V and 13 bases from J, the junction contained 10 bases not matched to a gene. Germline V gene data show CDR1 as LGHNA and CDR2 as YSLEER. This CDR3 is CASSQGTSGTLYYF. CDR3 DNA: TGCGCCAGCAGCCAAGGGACTAGCGGAACTCTGTATTACTTC.

This CDR3 reads CAWSYDSPEDYEQYF. CDR3 DNA: TGTGCCTGGAGTTACGATAGCCCGGAAGACTACGAGCAGTACTTC. The chain recombines TRBV30 with TRBJ2-7; no clear D. Trimming took off 2 bases at V and 3 bases at J, with 17 bases between the two ends. The germline V gene encodes CDR1 GTSNPN and CDR2 SVGIG (reference sequence). The CDR3 extends over 15 amino acids.

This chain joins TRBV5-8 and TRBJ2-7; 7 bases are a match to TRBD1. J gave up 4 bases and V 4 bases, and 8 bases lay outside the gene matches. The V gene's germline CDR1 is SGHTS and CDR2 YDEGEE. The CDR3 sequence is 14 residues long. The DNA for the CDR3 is TGTGCCAGCAGCCGTCTCAACAGGGGATACGAGCAGTACTTC. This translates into CASSRLNRGYEQYF. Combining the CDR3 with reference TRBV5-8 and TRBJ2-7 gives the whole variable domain EAGVTQSPTHLIKTRGQQATLRCSPISGHTSVYWYQQALGLGLQFLLWYDEGEERNRGNFPPRFSGRQFPNYSSELNVNALELEDSALYLCASSRLNRGYEQYFGPGTRLTVT.

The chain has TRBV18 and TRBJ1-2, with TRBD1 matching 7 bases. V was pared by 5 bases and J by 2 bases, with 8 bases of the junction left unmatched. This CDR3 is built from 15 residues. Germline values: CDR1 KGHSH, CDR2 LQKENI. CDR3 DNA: TGTGCCAGCTCAGCGACAGGGCCAGAAAACTATGGCTACACCTTC. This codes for CASSATGPENYGYTF. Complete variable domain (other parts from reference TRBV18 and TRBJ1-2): NAGVMQNPRHLVRRRGQEARLRCSPMKGHSHVYWYRQLPEEGLKFMVYLQKENIIDESGMPKERFSAEFPKEGPSILRIQQVVRGDSAAYFCASSATGPENYGYTFGSGTRLTVV.

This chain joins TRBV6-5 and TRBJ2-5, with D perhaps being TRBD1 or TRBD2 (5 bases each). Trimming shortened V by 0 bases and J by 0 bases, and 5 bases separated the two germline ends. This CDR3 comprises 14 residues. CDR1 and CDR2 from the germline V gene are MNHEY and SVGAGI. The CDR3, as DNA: TGTGCCAGCAGTTACTCGGGACACCAAGAGACCCAGTACTTC. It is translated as CASSYSGHQETQYF.

DNA for the CDR3: TGTGCCTGGAGTGTACGGGACAGGTTCTTGAGTGAGCAGTTCTTC. Translating it yields CAWSVRDRFLSEQFF. The V and J genes are TRBV30 and TRBJ2-1; TRBD1 agrees at 8 bases. The CDR3 spans 15 residues. The ends lost 0 bases at V and 9 bases at J; junction bases unmatched: 10. In germline, CDR1 is GTSNPN, CDR2 SVGIG (reference sequence).

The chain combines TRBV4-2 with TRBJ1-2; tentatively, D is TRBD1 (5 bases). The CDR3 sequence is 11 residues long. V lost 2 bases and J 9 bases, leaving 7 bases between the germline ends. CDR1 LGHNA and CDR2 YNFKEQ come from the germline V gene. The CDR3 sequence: CASSQQGRYTF. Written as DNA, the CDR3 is TGTGCCAGCAGCCAACAGGGCCGCTACACCTTC.

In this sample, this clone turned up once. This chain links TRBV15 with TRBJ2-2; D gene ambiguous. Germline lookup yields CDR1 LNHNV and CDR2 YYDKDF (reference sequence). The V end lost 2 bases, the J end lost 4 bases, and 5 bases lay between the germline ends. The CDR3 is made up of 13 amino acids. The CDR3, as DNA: TGTGCCACCAGCAGATCCTCCACCGGGGAGCTGTTTTTT. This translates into CATSRSSTGELFF.

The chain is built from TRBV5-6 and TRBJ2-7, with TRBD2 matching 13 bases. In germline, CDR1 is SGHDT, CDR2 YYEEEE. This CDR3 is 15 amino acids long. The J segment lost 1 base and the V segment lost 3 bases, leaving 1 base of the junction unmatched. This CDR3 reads CASSWGLAGSYEQYF. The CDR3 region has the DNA TGTGCCAGCAGCTGGGGACTAGCGGGGTCCTACGAGCAGTACTTC.

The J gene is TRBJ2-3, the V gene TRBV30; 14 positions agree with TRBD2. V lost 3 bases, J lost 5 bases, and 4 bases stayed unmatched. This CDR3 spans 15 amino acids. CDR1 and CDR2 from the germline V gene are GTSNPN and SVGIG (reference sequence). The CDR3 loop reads CAWRTSGGALDTQYF. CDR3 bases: TGTGCCTGGAGGACTAGCGGGGGGGCCCTAGATACGCAGTATTTT.

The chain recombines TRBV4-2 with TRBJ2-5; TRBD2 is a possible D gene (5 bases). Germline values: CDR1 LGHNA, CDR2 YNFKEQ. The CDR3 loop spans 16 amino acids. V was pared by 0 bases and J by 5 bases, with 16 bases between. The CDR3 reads CASSQERAGAVETQYF. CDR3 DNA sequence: TGTGCCAGCAGCCAAGAAAGGGCGGGCGCTGTTGAGACCCAGTACTTC.

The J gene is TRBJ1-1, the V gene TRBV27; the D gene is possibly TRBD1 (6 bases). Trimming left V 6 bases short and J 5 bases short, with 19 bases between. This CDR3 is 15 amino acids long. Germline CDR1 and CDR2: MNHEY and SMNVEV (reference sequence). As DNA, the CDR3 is TGTGCCAGCAGCCCACCGACAGGTAGGGGAACTGAAGCTTTCTTT. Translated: CASSPPTGRGTEAFF.

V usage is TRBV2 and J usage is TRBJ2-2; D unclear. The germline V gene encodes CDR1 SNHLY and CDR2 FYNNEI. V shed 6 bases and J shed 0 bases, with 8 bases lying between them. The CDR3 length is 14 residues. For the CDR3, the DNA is TGTGCCAGCAGAATAAAACCGAACACCGGGGAGCTGTTTTTT. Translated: CASRIKPNTGELFF.

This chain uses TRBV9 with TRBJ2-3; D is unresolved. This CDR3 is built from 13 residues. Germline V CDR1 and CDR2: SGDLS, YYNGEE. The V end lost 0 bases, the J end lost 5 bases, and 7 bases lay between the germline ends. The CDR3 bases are TGTGCCAGCAGCGTAGGTCCGGGAGATACGCAGTATTTT. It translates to CASSVGPGDTQYF.